The 4 T cell receptor beta chains in this list originate from one sample, sequenced in a study of response to subunit inactivated influenza vaccine. One entry per CDR3 protein, called by TCRdb with MiXCR from the RT-PCR reads. The sample consists of hundreds of thousands of distinct CDR3 sequences, approximately 10% of them appearing once. This sample was also put to use in a study of T cells expressing NK-cell markers. That report notes: Scientists made TCR beta cDNA using 5'RACE template switching with UMIs.

Material: PBMCs from blood, obtained on the day of vaccination. The receptors here all came from a man aged 50-60 years who received an inactivated influenza vaccine.

This clonotype has only a few counts. The chain has TRBV6-2 or TRBV6-3 and TRBJ2-1, with D possibly TRBD1 on 5 matching bases. CDR1 and CDR2 from the germline V gene are MNHEY and SVGEGT. This CDR3 is 15 amino acids long. The V gene lost 0 bases and the J gene lost 2 bases, with 8 bases spanning the gap. DNA of the CDR3: TGTGCCAGCAGTTACTCCCAGACAGCCTACAATGAGCAGTTCTTC. Protein: CASSYSQTAYNEQFF.

The chain is built from TRBV28 and TRBJ1-3, with D tentatively TRBD1 (6 bases). V shed 3 bases and J shed 0 bases, with 24 bases lying between them. Germline CDR1 reads MDHEN; CDR2 reads SYDVKM. This CDR3 spans 20 amino acids. CDR3 region: CASSLPLPGHKLISGNTIYF. Written as DNA, the CDR3 is TGTGCCAGCAGTTTGCCCCTCCCGGGACATAAACTAATCTCTGGAAACACCATATATTTT. Full variable domain (rest looked up from reference TRBV28 and TRBJ1-3): DVKVTQSSRYLVKRTGEKVFLECVQDMDHENMFWYRQDPGLGLRLIYFSYDVKMKEKGDIPEGYSVSREKKERFSLILESASTNQTSMYLCASSLPLPGHKLISGNTIYFGEGSWLTVV.

This clonotype showed up many times. The V and J genes are TRBV12-3 or TRBV12-4 and TRBJ1-5; 8 nucleotides line up with TRBD1. The CDR3 extends over 18 amino acids. V lost 7 bases to trimming and J lost 0 bases; unmatched junction nucleotides: 14. The CDR3 reads CASTAGQGADVSNQPQHF. CDR3 nucleotide sequence: TGTGCCAGCACCGCGGGGCAGGGGGCAGATGTTAGCAATCAGCCCCAGCATTTT.

There are many counts of this clonotype. This chain joins TRBV7-2 and TRBJ2-5; TRBD1 aligns across 9 bases. This CDR3 is built from 15 residues. Germline assignment: CDR1 SGHTA and CDR2 FQGNSA. The V gene end was trimmed by 3 bases and the J gene end by 4 bases; junction bases not matched to a gene: 6. CDR3 residues: CASSFWTGVGETQYF. The DNA of the CDR3 is TGTGCCAGCAGCTTCTGGACAGGGGTGGGAGAGACCCAGTACTTC.